These T cell receptor beta chains were read from a single sample in a study of cytomegalovirus exposure and HLA in healthy donors. Measured with immunoSEQ multiplex PCR; TCRdb has only the in-frame clones, and not every one. The sample shows about 110,000 clones, roughly two thirds of them seen only once. Input material: PBMCs. Every receptor here comes from a female donor in good health and CMV-seronegative. Both conserved end residues are part of each CDR3. A D gene is named only where the DNA matches it firmly. Where a row states a size, it is once, few, many or the class of an expanded clone; other rows omit it.

TRBV18	NA	TRBD1	TRBJ2-5	CASSPSGTGQETQYF	TGTGCCAGCTCACCTTCCGGGACAGGGCAAGAGACCCAGTACTTC
TRBV4-1	NA	NA	TRBJ2-2	CASSQGELAGELFF	TGCGCCAGCAGCCAAGGTGAACTGGCCGGGGAGCTGTTTTTT
TRBV9	NA	NA	TRBJ2-3	CASSARTFDTQYF	TGTGCCAGCAGCGCCCGGACATTCGACACGCAGTATTTT
TRBV6-5	NA	NA	TRBJ1-2	CASSRAGANYGYTF	TGTGCCAGCAGCAGGGCGGGGGCTAACTATGGCTACACCTTC
TRBV10-3	NA	TRBD1	TRBJ2-1	CAIRGQSSYNEQFF	TGTGCCATCAGGGGACAGAGCTCCTACAATGAGCAGTTCTTC
TRBV28	few	TRBD1	TRBJ1-2	CASMVRDRDNGYTF	TGTGCCAGCATGGTCCGGGACAGGGATAATGGCTACACCTTC
TRBV10-1	NA	NA	TRBJ2-7	CASSEYPSGEQYF	TGCGCCAGCAGTGAGTACCCTTCGGGGGAGCAGTACTTC
TRBV30	NA	TRBD1	TRBJ2-7	CAWSLPTGTGPGDEQYF	TGTGCCTGGAGCCTACCGACCGGGACAGGCCCAGGGGACGAGCAGTACTTC
TRBV6-1	NA	TRBD2	TRBJ2-1	CASRGLAVDEQFF	TGTGCCAGCAGGGGACTAGCGGTGGATGAGCAGTTCTTC
TRBV7-2	NA	NA	TRBJ2-3	CASSSITTSTDTQYF	TGTGCCAGCAGCTCCATCACGACTAGCACAGATACGCAGTATTTT
TRBV5-1	NA	NA	TRBJ2-4	CASSGGSPQNIQYF	TGCGCCAGCAGCGGGGGGTCCCCCCAAAACATTCAGTACTTC
TRBV5-4	NA	NA	TRBJ1-1	CASSLGPGSPTEAFF	TGTGCCAGCAGCTTGGGGCCGGGAAGTCCAACTGAAGCTTTCTTT
TRBV9	NA	TRBD1	TRBJ1-4	CASSVEGGLNEKLFF	TGTGCCAGCAGCGTAGAAGGGGGCCTTAATGAAAAACTGTTTTTT
TRBV28	NA	TRBD2	TRBJ2-2	CASSSPSGVLSTGELFF	TGTGCCAGCAGTTCCCCTAGCGGGGTCTTGAGCACCGGGGAGCTGTTTTTT
TRBV11-3	NA	TRBD2	TRBJ2-7	CASSSTSSGSYEQYF	TGTGCCAGCAGTTCTACATCTAGCGGTTCCTACGAGCAGTACTTC
TRBV7-9	once	TRBD2	TRBJ2-5	CASSLDGRETQYF	TGTGCCAGCAGCTTAGACGGGAGGGAGACCCAGTACTTC
TRBV2	NA	TRBD1	TRBJ2-3	CASRDRGSDTQYF	TGTGCCAGCCGGGACAGGGGGTCAGATACGCAGTATTTT
TRBV28	NA	NA	TRBJ2-1	CASRPVPGPYNEQFF	TGTGCCAGCAGGCCTGTTCCGGGTCCCTACAATGAGCAGTTCTTC
TRBV28	few	TRBD2	TRBJ2-7	CASSSTPPLADSYEQYF	TGTGCCAGCAGTTCCACCCCCCCCCTAGCGGATTCTTACGAGCAGTACTTC
TRBV28	NA	TRBD1	TRBJ2-1	CASTLGTGVYNEQFF	TGTGCCAGCACCCTAGGGACAGGCGTATACAATGAGCAGTTCTTC
TRBV6-5	few	TRBD2	TRBJ2-7	CASSIAGGPHEQYF	TGTGCCAGCAGTATAGCGGGAGGGCCCCACGAGCAGTACTTC
TRBV7-8	NA	NA	TRBJ2-7	CASSWGLRSSYEQYF	TGTGCCAGCAGCTGGGGACTCAGGAGCTCCTACGAGCAGTACTTC
TRBV7-6	NA	NA	TRBJ1-4	CASSASPLGEGYEKLFF	TGTGCCAGCAGCGCCTCCCCCCTGGGGGAGGGCTATGAAAAACTGTTTTTT
TRBV27	NA	TRBD2	TRBJ2-7	CASSLSLAGYEQYF	TGTGCCAGCAGTTTAAGTCTAGCGGGCTACGAGCAGTACTTC
TRBV6-1	NA	NA	TRBJ2-7	CASSERWFGGSDYEQYF	TGTGCCAGCAGTGAAAGGTGGTTTGGAGGGAGTGACTACGAGCAGTACTTC
TRBV4-3	NA	NA	TRBJ2-7	CASSQDRSPGYEQYF	TGCGCCAGCAGCCAAGATCGAAGTCCCGGTTACGAGCAGTACTTC
TRBV5-1	NA	NA	TRBJ2-7	CASSLGVRGTYEQYF	TGCGCCAGCAGCTTGGGGGTCAGGGGTACCTACGAGCAGTACTTC
TRBV5-8	NA	NA	TRBJ2-1	CASSLQGGSYNEQFF	TGTGCCAGCAGCTTGCAGGGTGGGTCCTACAATGAGCAGTTCTTC
TRBV7-2	NA	TRBD1	TRBJ2-2	CASTGTGVNTGELFF	TGTGCCAGCACCGGGACAGGGGTTAACACCGGGGAGCTGTTTTTT
TRBV2	NA	TRBD1	TRBJ1-5	CASSPGQFQPQHF	TGTGCCAGCAGCCCGGGACAGTTTCAGCCCCAGCATTTT
TRBV2	once	NA	TRBJ1-2	CASERQAYYGYTF	TGTGCCAGCGAGCGACAGGCTTACTATGGCTACACCTTC
TRBV7-3	NA	TRBD1	TRBJ1-1	CASSLDGRGREAFF	TGTGCCAGCAGCTTAGACGGCAGGGGGCGCGAAGCTTTCTTT
TRBV11-2	NA	NA	TRBJ2-7	CASSLRGNYYEQYF	TGTGCCAGCAGCTTAAGAGGGAACTACTACGAGCAGTACTTC
TRBV30	few	NA	TRBJ1-2	CAWTKTGSGYGYTF	TGTGCCTGGACTAAAACAGGGTCAGGCTATGGCTACACCTTC
TRBV27	NA	NA	TRBJ1-5	CASSRGYSNQPQHF	TGTGCCAGCAGTCGGGGTTATAGCAATCAGCCCCAGCATTTT
TRBV5-1	NA	TRBD1	TRBJ2-7	CASSSTGGSYEQYF	TGCGCCAGCAGCTCGACAGGGGGTTCGTACGAGCAGTACTTC
TRBV15	NA	TRBD1	TRBJ1-2	CATSRDTDRNPNYGYTF	TGTGCCACCAGCAGAGATACGGACAGGAACCCCAACTATGGCTACACCTTC
TRBV4-2	NA	TRBD2	TRBJ2-7	CASSPGLAGEDEQYF	TGTGCCAGCAGCCCGGGGCTAGCGGGAGAGGACGAGCAGTACTTC
TRBV4-2	NA	NA	TRBJ2-1	CASSQEWANNEQFF	TGTGCCAGCAGCCAAGAATGGGCTAACAATGAGCAGTTCTTC
TRBV2	NA	NA	TRBJ2-5	CATGAQGVRQETQYF	TGTGCCACCGGGGCACAGGGAGTGCGGCAAGAGACCCAGTACTTC
TRBV11-2	NA	TRBD1	TRBJ2-5	CASSRNGQVLETQYF	TGTGCCAGCAGCCGGAATGGACAGGTTTTAGAGACCCAGTACTTC
TRBV4-1	NA	TRBD1	TRBJ2-6	CASSQNAETGGAGANVLTF	TGCGCCAGCAGCCAAAACGCCGAGACAGGGGGCGCAGGGGCCAACGTCCTGACTTTC
TRBV27	few	NA	TRBJ1-1	CASSSSWRANTEAFF	NA
TRBV4-2	NA	TRBD1	TRBJ1-2	CASSQLGQGELGYTF	TGTGCCAGCAGCCAACTGGGACAGGGTGAGTTGGGCTACACCTTC
TRBV6-1	NA	TRBD2	TRBJ2-7	CASSTRTSRSYEQYF	TGTGCCAGCAGTACCCGGACTAGTCGATCCTACGAGCAGTACTTC
TRBV5-1	NA	NA	TRBJ1-3	CASSTGPGNTIYF	TGCGCCAGCAGCACAGGGCCTGGAAACACCATATATTTT
TRBV7-9	NA	TRBD2	TRBJ2-6	CASSPWLAGKFSGANVLTF	TGTGCCAGCAGCCCCTGGCTAGCGGGAAAGTTCTCTGGGGCCAACGTCCTGACTTTC
TRBV7-9	NA	NA	TRBJ2-7	CASSPRGREQYF	TGTGCCAGCAGCCCTCGGGGGAGGGAGCAGTACTTC
TRBV7-9	NA	NA	TRBJ2-1	CAASHPRAVAATYNEQFF	TGTGCCGCCTCCCACCCTAGAGCTGTAGCGGCAACCTACAATGAGCAGTTCTTC
TRBV30	NA	TRBD2	TRBJ2-7	CARSGSTNYEQYF	TGTGCCCGGAGCGGGAGTACCAACTACGAGCAGTACTTC
TRBV2	few	NA	TRBJ1-1	CASSEPGWNTEAFF	TGTGCCAGCAGTGAACCAGGGTGGAACACTGAAGCTTTCTTT
TRBV6-1	NA	NA	TRBJ1-4	CASSERRGGDEKLFF	TGTGCCAGCAGTGAAAGGCGGGGTGGGGATGAAAAACTGTTTTTT
TRBV9	NA	NA	TRBJ2-1	CASSVSRDGLSHEQFF	TGTGCCAGCAGCGTATCTCGGGATGGGTTGAGCCATGAGCAGTTCTTC
TRBV29-1	once	NA	TRBJ2-3	CSVEWAKAVDTQYF	TGCAGCGTTGAATGGGCCAAGGCTGTCGATACGCAGTATTTT
TRBV4-3	NA	NA	TRBJ1-1	CASSQEFGGAEAFF	TGCGCCAGCAGCCAAGAATTTGGGGGGGCAGAAGCTTTCTTT
TRBV23-1	NA	NA	TRBJ2-1	CASSPGIQQDNEQFF	TGCGCCAGCAGTCCGGGGATTCAACAAGACAATGAGCAGTTCTTC
TRBV11-2	NA	TRBD1	TRBJ1-4	CASSQGQGNEKLFF	TGTGCCAGCAGCCAGGGACAGGGAAATGAAAAACTGTTTTTT
TRBV29-1	NA	TRBD1	TRBJ2-5	CSVGGDRATQYF	TGCAGCGTTGGAGGGGACAGGGCTACCCAGTACTTC
TRBV27	NA	NA	TRBJ2-2	CASSFAGRLDTGELFF	TGTGCCAGCAGTTTTGCGGGTAGATTGGACACCGGGGAGCTGTTTTTT